This T cell receptor beta chain came from a study of T cell responses to AZD1222 COVID-19 vaccine. General study findings and limits: Females made up more of the donors, who were largely white British, and clonal diversity may have come out too low.

Notes on this clone: Its antigen is not known.

V was clipped by 2 bases and J by 4 bases, with 8 bases between them. The CDR3 spans 13 residues. From germline, CDR1 is ENHRY and CDR2 SYGVKD. Measured with immunoSEQ multiplex PCR; TCRdb has only the in-frame clones, and not every one. The sample has over 50,000 clones; 81% are singletons. Specimen: peripheral blood, collected 28 days after the second AZD1222 dose. The TCR sequence derives from an adult who received the AZD1222 COVID-19 vaccine. The chain joins TRBV10-3 to TRBJ1-1, with no clear D. Here the CDR3 reads CAISEEWSTEAFF. CDR3 coding DNA: TGTGCCATCAGTGAGGAGTGGAGCACTGAAGCTTTCTTT.